This TCR beta chain appears in the sequencing data of a study of molecular identifiers for immune sequencing clone quantification. The CDR3 runs to 17 residues. Germline V gene lookup returns CDR1 LNHDA and CDR2 SQIVND (reference sequence). Trimming removed 3 bases from V and 5 bases from J; junction bases left unmatched: 12. TCRdb re-derived calls from the PCR reads in MiXCR, one entry per CDR3 protein. Here the sample spans about 510,000 distinct CDR3 sequences, roughly 23% being singletons. The specimen sequenced was naive CD8+ T cells from blood, with Jurkat cell RNA spiked in. The subset: FACS-sorted CD8+CD4-CCR7+CD45RA+ naive T cells. This chain links TRBV19 with TRBJ1-2; TRBD1 matches 10 bases. The receptor's source is a human donor in good health. Some libraries in this study had Jurkat cell RNA spiked in. The CDR3 DNA reads TGTGCCAGTAGTATTATGACAGGGGGCGAAACTTTGTATGGCTACACCTTC. Translated, it gives CASSIMTGGETLYGYTF.